The clone carrying this T cell receptor (beta chain) was found many times. From germline, CDR1 is LGHDT and CDR2 YNNKEL (reference sequence). This CDR3 comprises 14 residues. V was shortened by 5 bases and J by 9 bases, with 19 bases between the two germline ends. Specified treatment: skin biopsy from PPD injection site in Mantoux-positive individual. The library had UMIs added by 3' ligation of an oligonucleotide to TCR cDNA. Cells were not sorted; total RNA input targeted about 1 to 1000 ng. The SP2 primer and nested alpha and beta constant region primers amplified ligated cDNA in four rounds. TCRdb used MiXCR to reprocess the UMI-ligation and nested PCR reads, holding one entry per CDR3 protein. The sample holds 35,000 to 40,000 distinct CDR3 sequences; approximately 9.9% are singletons and the top ten take about 4.2%. This sample is drawn from a study of naive and memory T cell subsets.

The sequence was obtained from an adult in good health. The V gene is TRBV3-1, the J gene TRBJ2-5, with a weak D call TRBD1 (6 bases). The sample consisted of skin, taken from a tuberculin skin test site. CDR3 in DNA: TGTGCCAGCAGCGCCGGGACCCAGGGGTGGTCCCAGTACTTC. Protein product: CASSAGTQGWSQYF.